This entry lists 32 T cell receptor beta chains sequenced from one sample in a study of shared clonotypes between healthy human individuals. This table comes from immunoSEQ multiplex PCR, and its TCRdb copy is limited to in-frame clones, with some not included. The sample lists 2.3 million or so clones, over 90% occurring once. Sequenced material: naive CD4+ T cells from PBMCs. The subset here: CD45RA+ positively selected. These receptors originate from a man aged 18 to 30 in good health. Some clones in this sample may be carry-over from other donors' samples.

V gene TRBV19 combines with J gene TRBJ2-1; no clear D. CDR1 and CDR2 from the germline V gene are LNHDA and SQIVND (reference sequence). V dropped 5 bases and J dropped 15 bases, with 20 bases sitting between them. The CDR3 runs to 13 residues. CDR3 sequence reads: CASSPLEAPHLFF. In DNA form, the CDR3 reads TGTGCCAGTAGTCCCCTTGAGGCCCCCCACCTGTTCTTC.

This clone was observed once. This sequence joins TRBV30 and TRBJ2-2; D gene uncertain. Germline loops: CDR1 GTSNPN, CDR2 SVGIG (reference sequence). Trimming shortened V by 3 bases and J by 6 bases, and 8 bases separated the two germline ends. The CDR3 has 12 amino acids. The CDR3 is CAWRASAGELFF. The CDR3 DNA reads TGTGCCTGGAGGGCCTCCGCCGGGGAGCTGTTTTTT.

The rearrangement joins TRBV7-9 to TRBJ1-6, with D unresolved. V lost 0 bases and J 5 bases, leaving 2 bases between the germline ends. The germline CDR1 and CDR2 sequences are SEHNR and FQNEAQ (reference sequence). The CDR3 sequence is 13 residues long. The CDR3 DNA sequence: TGTGCCAGCAGCTTAGCCGATAATTCACCCCTCCACTTT. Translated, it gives CASSLADNSPLHF.

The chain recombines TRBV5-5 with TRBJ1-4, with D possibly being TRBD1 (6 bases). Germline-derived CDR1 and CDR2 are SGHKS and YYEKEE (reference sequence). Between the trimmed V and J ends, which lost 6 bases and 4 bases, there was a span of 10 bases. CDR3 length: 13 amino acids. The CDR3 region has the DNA TGTGCCAGCACCCGGACAGTTAATGAAAAACTGTTTTTT. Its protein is CASTRTVNEKLFF.

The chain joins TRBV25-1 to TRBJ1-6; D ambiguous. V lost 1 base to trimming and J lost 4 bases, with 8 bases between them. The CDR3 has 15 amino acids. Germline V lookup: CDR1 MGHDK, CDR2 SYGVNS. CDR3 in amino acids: CASSEFRQYNSPLHF. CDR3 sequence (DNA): TGTGCCAGCAGTGAATTCAGGCAGTATAATTCACCCCTCCACTTT.

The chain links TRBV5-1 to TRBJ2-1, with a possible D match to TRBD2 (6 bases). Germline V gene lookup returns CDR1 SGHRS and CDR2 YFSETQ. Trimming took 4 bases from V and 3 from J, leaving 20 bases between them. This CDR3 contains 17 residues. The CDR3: CASSPPRSGGIYNEQFF. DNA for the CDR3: TGCGCCAGCAGCCCCCCAAGGTCCGGAGGGATCTACAATGAGCAGTTCTTC. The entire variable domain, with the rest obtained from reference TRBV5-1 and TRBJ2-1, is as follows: KAGVTQTPRYLIKTRGQQVTLSCSPISGHRSVSWYQQTPGQGLQFLFEYFSETQRNKGNFPGRFSGRQFSNSRSEMNVSTLELGDSALYLCASSPPRSGGIYNEQFFGPGTRLTVL.

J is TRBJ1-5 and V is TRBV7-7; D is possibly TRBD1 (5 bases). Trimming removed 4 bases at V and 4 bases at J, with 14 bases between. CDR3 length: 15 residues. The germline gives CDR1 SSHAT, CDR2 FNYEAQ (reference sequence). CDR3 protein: CASSCRGTGNQPQHF. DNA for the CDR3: TGTGCCAGCAGCTGCCGCGGGACGGGAAATCAGCCCCAGCATTTT.

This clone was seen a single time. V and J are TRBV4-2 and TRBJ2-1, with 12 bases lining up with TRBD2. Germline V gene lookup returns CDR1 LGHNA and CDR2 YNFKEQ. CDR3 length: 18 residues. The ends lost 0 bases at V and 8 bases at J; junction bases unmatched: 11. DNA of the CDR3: TGTGCCAGCAGCCAAGATGGGCTAGCGGGAGGGAGTATGGATGAGCAGTTCTTC. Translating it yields CASSQDGLAGGSMDEQFF.

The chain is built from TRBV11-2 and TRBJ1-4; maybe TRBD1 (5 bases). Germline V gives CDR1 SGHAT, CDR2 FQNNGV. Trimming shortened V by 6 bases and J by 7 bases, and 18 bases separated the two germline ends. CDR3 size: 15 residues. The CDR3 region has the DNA TGTGCCAGCAGGACCCCAAGGGGCGCGGGTGAAAAACTGTTTTTT. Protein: CASRTPRGAGEKLFF.

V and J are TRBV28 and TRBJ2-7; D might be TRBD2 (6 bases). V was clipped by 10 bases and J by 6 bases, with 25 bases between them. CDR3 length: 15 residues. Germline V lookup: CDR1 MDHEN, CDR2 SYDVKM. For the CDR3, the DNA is TGTGCCACTTCGAGGTCCGGGGGAACTTGGGTCGAGCAGTACTTC. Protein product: CATSRSGGTWVEQYF.

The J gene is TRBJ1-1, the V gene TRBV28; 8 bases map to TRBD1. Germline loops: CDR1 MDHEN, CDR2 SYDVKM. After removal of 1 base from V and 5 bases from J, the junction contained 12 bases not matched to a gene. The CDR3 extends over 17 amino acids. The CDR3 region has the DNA TGTGCCAGCAGTTTATCCGATTCGTTGGACAGGGTAACTGAAGCTTTCTTT. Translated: CASSLSDSLDRVTEAFF.

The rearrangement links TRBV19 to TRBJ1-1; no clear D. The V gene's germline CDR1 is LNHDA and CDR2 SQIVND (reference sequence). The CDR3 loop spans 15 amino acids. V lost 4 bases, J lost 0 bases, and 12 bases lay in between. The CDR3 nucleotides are TGTGCCAGTAGTAAAGTTTATGGGGTGAACACTGAAGCTTTCTTT. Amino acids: CASSKVYGVNTEAFF.

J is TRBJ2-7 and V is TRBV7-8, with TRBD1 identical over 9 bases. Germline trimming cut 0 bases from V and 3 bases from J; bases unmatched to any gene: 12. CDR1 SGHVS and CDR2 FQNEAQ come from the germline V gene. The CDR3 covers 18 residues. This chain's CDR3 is CASSLAKMTGTGFYEQYF. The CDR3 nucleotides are TGTGCCAGCAGCTTAGCGAAAATGACCGGGACAGGGTTCTACGAGCAGTACTTC.

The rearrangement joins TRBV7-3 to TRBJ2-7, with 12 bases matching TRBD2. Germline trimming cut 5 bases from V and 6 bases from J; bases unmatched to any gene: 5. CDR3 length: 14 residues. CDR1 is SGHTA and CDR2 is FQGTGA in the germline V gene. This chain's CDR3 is CASSRTSGMGEQYF. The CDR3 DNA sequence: TGTGCCAGCAGCCGGACTAGCGGGATGGGCGAGCAGTACTTC.

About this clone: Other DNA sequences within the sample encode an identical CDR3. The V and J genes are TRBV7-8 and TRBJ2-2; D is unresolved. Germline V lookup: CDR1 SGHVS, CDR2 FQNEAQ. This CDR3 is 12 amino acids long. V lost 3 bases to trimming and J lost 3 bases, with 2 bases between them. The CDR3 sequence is CASSLDTGELFF. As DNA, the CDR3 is TGTGCCAGCAGCTTGGACACCGGGGAGCTGTTTTTT.

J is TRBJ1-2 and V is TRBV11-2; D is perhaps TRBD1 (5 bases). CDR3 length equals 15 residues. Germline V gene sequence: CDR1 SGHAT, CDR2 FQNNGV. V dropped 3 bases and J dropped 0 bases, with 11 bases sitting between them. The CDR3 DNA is TGTGCCAGCAGCTTGGGGGGGACGGCTAACTATGGCTACACCTTC. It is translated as CASSLGGTANYGYTF.

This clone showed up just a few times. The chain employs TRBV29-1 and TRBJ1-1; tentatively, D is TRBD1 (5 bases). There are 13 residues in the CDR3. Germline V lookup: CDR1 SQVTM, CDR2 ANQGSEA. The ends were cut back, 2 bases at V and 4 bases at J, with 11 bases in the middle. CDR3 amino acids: CSVEMGGGTEAFF. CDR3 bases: TGCAGCGTTGAAATGGGCGGGGGCACTGAAGCTTTCTTT.

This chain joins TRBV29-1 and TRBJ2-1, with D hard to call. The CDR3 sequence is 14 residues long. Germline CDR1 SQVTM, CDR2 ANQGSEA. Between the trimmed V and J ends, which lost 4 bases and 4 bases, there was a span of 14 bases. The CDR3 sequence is CSVGRAVSYNEQFF. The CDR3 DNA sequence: TGCAGCGTTGGAAGGGCAGTAAGTTACAATGAGCAGTTCTTC.

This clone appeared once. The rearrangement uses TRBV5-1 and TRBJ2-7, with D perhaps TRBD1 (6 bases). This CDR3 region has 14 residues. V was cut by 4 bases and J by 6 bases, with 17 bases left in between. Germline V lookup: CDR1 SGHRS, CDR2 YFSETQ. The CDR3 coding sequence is TGCGCCAGCAGCAAGAACCAGGGGACGGGCGAGCAGTACTTC. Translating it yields CASSKNQGTGEQYF.

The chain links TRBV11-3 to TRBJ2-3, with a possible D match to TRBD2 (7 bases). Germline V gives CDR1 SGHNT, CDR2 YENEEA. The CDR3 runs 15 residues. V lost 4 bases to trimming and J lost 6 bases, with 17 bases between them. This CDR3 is CASSSRHEGGDTQYF. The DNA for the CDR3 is TGTGCCAGCAGCTCCCGACACGAGGGGGGGGATACGCAGTATTTT.

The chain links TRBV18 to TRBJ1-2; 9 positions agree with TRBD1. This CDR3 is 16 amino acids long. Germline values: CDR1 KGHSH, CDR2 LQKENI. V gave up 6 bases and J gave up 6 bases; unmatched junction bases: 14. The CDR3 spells CASSQNLQGASNGYTF. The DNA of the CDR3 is TGTGCCAGCTCCCAAAACTTACAGGGGGCTTCAAATGGCTACACCTTC.

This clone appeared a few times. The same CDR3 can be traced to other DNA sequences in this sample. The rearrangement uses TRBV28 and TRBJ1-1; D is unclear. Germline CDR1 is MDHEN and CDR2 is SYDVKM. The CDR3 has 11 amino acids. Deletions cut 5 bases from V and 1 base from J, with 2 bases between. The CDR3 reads CASSPNTEAFF. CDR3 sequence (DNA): TGTGCCAGCAGTCCGAACACTGAAGCTTTCTTT.

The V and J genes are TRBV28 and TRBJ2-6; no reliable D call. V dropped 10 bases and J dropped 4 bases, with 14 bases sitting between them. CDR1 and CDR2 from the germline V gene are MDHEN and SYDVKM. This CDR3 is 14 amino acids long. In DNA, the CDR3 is TGTGCCACCTTCACGACCTCCGGGGCCAACGTCCTGACTTTC. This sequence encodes CATFTTSGANVLTF.

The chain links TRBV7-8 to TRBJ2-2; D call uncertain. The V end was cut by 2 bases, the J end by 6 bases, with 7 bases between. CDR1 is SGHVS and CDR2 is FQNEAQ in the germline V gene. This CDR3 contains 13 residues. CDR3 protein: CASSLPQAGELFF. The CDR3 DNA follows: TGTGCCAGCAGCTTACCGCAAGCCGGGGAGCTGTTTTTT. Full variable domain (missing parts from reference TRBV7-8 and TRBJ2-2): GAGVSQSPRYKVAKRGQDVALRCDPISGHVSLFWYQQALGQGPEFLTYFQNEAQLDKSGLPSDRFFAERPEGSVSTLKIQRTQQEDSAVYLCASSLPQAGELFFGEGSRLTVL.

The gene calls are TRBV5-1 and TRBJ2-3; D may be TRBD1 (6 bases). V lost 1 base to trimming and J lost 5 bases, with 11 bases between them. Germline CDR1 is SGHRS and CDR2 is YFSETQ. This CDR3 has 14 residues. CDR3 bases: TGCGCCAGCAGCTTGCAGGGGCCGGGAGATACGCAGTATTTT. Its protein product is CASSLQGPGDTQYF.

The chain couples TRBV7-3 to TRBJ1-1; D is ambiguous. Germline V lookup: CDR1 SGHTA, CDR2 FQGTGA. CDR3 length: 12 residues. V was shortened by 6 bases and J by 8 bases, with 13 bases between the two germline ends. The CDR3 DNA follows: TGTGCCAGCAGGTCCCGGTGGGGAGAAGCTTTCTTT. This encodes CASRSRWGEAFF.

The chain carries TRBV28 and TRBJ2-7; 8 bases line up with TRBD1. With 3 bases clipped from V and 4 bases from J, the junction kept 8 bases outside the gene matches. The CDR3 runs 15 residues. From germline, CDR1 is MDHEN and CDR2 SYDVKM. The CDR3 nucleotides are TGTGCCAGCAGTTTCTCGGGACAGGTATTGTACGAGCAGTACTTC. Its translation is CASSFSGQVLYEQYF.

The CDR3 bases are TGTGCCTGGAGTCCAAGCGGAAGGGGGGCCACTGAAGCTTTCTTT. This encodes CAWSPSGRGATEAFF. The chain recombines TRBV30 with TRBJ1-1; a possible D gene is TRBD1 (6 bases). Germline values: CDR1 GTSNPN, CDR2 SVGIG (reference sequence). CDR3 length: 15 residues. Trimming removed 2 bases at V and 4 bases at J, with 17 bases between.

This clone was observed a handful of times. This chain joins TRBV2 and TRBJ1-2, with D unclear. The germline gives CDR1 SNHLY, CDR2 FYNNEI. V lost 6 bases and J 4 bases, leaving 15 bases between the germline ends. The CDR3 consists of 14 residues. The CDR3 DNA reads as TGTGCCAGCAGCCCTGCCAAGAGGGTCTATGGCTACACCTTC. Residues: CASSPAKRVYGYTF.

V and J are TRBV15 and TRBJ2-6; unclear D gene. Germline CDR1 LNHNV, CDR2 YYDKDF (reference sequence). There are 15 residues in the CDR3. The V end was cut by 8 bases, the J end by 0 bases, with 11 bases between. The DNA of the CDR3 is TGTGCCACCGGGGAAAGATCCTCTGGGGCCAACGTCCTGACTTTC. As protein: CATGERSSGANVLTF.

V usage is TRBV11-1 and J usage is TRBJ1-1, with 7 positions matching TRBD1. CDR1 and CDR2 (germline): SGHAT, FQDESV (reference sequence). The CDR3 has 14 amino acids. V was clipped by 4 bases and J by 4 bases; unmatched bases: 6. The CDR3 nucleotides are TGTGCCAGCAGCTACAGGGGCGGGTCCACTGAAGCTTTCTTT. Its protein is CASSYRGGSTEAFF.

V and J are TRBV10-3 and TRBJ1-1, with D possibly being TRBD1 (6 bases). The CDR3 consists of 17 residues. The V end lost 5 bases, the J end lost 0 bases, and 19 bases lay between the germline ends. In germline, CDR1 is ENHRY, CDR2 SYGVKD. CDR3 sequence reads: CAISPRTDELMNTEAFF. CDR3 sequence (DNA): TGTGCCATCAGTCCACGGACAGATGAGCTGATGAACACTGAAGCTTTCTTT.